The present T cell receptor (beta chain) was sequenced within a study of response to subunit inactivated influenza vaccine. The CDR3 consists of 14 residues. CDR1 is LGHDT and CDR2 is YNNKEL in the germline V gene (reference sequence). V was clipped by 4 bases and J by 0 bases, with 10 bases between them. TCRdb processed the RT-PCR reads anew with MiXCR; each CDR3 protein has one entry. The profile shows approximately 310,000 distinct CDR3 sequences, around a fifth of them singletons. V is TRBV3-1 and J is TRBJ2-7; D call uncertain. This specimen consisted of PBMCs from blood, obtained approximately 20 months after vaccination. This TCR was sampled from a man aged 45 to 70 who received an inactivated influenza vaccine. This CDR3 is CASSPSLGSYEQYF. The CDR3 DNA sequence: TGTGCCAGCAGCCCGAGCCTCGGCTCCTACGAGCAGTACTTC.